This TCR beta chain was identified in a study of cytomegalovirus exposure and HLA in healthy donors. This clone was detected a few times. CDR3 size: 17 residues. The V segment lost 0 bases and the J segment 5 bases; nucleotides outside the gene matches: 10. Germline V gives CDR1 KGHSH, CDR2 LQKENI. Researchers ran the PCR with 60 Vbeta and 13 Jbeta primers. Some clones are missing from TCRdb's copy, which holds only in-frame ones; the method was immunoSEQ multiplex PCR. Of about 120,000 clones in the sample, under 20% were seen once. The chain couples TRBV18 to TRBJ2-3; 8 bases are shared with TRBD1. Material: PBMCs. The receptor's source is a female donor in good health and CMV-seropositive. CDR3 nucleotide sequence: TGTGCCAGCTCACCACCCTCGGCAGGGGGCTATGGAGATACGCAGTATTTT. This translates into CASSPPSAGGYGDTQYF.